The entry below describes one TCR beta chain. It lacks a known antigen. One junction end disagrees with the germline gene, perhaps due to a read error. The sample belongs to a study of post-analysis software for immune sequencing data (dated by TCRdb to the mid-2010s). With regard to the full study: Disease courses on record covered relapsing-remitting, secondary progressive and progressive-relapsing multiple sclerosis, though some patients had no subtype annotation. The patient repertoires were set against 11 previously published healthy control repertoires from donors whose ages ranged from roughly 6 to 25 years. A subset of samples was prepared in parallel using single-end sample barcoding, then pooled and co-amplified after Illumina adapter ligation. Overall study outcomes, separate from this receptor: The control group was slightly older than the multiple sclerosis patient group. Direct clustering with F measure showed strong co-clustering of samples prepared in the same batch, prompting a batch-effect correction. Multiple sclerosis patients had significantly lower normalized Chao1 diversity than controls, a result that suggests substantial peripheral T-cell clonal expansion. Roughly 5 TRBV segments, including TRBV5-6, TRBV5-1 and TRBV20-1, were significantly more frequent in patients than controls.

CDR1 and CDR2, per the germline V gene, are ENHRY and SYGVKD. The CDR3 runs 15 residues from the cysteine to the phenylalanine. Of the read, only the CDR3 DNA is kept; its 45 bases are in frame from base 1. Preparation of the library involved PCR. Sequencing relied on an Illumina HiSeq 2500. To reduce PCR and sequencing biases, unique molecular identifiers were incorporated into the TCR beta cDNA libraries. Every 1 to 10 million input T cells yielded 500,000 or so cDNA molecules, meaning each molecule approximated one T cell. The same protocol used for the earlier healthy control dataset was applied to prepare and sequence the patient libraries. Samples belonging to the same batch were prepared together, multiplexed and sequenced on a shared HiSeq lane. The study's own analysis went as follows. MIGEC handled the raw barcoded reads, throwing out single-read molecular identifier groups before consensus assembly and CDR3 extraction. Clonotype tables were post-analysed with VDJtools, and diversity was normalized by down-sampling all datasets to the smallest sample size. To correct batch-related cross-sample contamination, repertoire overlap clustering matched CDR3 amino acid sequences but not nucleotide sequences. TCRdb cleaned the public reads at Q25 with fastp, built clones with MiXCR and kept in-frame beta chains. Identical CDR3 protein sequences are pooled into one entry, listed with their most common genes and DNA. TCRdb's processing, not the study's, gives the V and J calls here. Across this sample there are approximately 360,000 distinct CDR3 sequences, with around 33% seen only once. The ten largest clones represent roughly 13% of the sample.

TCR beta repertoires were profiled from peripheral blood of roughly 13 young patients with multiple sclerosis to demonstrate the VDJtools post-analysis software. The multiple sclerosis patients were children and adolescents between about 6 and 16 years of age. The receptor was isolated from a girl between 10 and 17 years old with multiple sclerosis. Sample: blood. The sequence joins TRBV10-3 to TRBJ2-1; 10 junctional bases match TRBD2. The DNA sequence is TGTGCCATCAGCCTCAGCGGGGGGGCTCACAATGAGCAGTGCTTC. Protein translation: CAISLSGGAHNEQCF.